The clone carrying this T cell receptor beta chain was picked up one time. Its specificity is unknown. This sample was included in a study of T cells in narcolepsy. General study points: Comparing one patient's CSF and blood CD4+ clonotypes highlighted HCRT- and TRIB2-specific autoreactive clonotypes. Healthy controls reportedly lacked the autoreactive clonotypes serially found in patients' blood.

Produced via immunoSEQ multiplex PCR; TCRdb's table is partial and in-frame only. The table has some 37,000 clones, about 85% seen once. Germline assignment: CDR1 SGHNT and CDR2 YYREEE (reference sequence). V lost 2 bases, J lost 4 bases, and 5 bases stayed unmatched. CDR3 size: 15 residues. This TCR derives from a human donor with narcolepsy. The rearrangement uses TRBV5-4 and TRBJ2-3, with 9 bases matching TRBD2. Sequenced: CD45RA- memory CD4+ T cells from PBMCs. The CDR3, as DNA: TGTGCCAGCAGCTTTCCTAGCGGGACGGCAGATACGCAGTATTTT. It encodes CASSFPSGTADTQYF.